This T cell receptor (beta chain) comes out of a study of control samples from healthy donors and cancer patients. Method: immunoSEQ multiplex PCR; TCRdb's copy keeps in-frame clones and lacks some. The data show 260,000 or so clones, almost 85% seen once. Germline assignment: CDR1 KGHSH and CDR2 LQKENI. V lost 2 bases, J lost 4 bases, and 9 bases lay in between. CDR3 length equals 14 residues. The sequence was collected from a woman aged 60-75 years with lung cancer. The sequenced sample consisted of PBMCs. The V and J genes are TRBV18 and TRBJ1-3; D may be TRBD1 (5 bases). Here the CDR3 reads CASSPGARGNTIYF. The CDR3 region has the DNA TGTGCCAGCTCACCAGGGGCGCGAGGAAACACCATATATTTT.